Presented here are 10 T cell receptor beta chains from one specimen sequenced in a study of cytomegalovirus exposure and HLA in healthy donors. The study ran its PCR with 60 Vbeta and 13 Jbeta primers. Assay: immunoSEQ multiplex PCR; the TCRdb copy retains only in-frame clones and omits some. The sample includes about 94,000 clones, approximately 66% of them seen just once. Material for sequencing was PBMCs. These receptors all stem from a young man in good health and CMV-seronegative.

This chain joins TRBV19 and TRBJ1-4; D is uncertain. V lost 6 bases and J 0 bases, leaving 11 bases between the germline ends. CDR1 and CDR2 from the germline V gene are LNHDA and SQIVND (reference sequence). The CDR3 runs 15 residues. CDR3 coding DNA: TGTGCCAGTAGCCCCAGGCGCGCAACTAATGAAAAACTGTTTTTT. Its translation: CASSPRRATNEKLFF.

For this clone: Different DNA sequences within this sample yield the same CDR3. The chain is built from TRBV9 and TRBJ2-2; tentatively, D is TRBD1 (6 bases). V lost 1 base and J 1 base, leaving 8 bases between the germline ends. The CDR3 contains 15 residues. Germline CDR1 reads SGDLS; CDR2 reads YYNGEE. The DNA of the CDR3 is TGTGCCAGCAGCGTATGGGGACAGAACACCGGGGAGCTGTTTTTT. Protein: CASSVWGQNTGELFF.

V is TRBV5-1 and J is TRBJ2-1; 11 bases line up with TRBD1. The germline V gene has CDR1 SGHRS and CDR2 YFSETQ. The V segment lost 5 bases and the J segment 5 bases; nucleotides outside the gene matches: 6. CDR3 length equals 15 residues. In DNA form, the CDR3 reads TGCGCCAGCAGGGCGGACAGGGGGCTAAACAATGAGCAGTTCTTC. Amino acid sequence: CASRADRGLNNEQFF.

V gene TRBV18 combines with J gene TRBJ2-3; D ambiguous. Germline CDR1 reads KGHSH; CDR2 reads LQKENI. V lost 3 bases and J 7 bases, leaving 8 bases between the germline ends. The CDR3 is 12 residues long. The CDR3 protein is CASSPVGNTQYF. CDR3 sequence (DNA): TGTGCCAGCTCACCTGTGGGCAATACGCAGTATTTT. Combining the CDR3 with reference TRBV18 and TRBJ2-3 gives the whole variable domain NAGVMQNPRHLVRRRGQEARLRCSPMKGHSHVYWYRQLPEEGLKFMVYLQKENIIDESGMPKERFSAEFPKEGPSILRIQQVVRGDSAAYFCASSPVGNTQYFGPGTRLTVL.

The chain is built from TRBV15 and TRBJ1-5; TRBD1 matches at 7 bases. The CDR3 runs 14 residues. CDR1 and CDR2 from the germline V gene are LNHNV and YYDKDF (reference sequence). With V trimmed by 1 base and J by 4 bases, 1 base remained unmatched. CDR3 nucleotides: TGTGCCACCAGCAGAGCGACAGGGAATCAGCCCCAGCATTTT. Amino acids: CATSRATGNQPQHF.

V usage is TRBV11-3 and J usage is TRBJ2-2; D not resolved. There are 8 residues in the CDR3. Germline CDR1 is SGHNT and CDR2 is YENEEA. CDR3 residues: CELGELFF. The CDR3 nucleotides read TGTGAACTCGGGGAGCTGTTTTTT. The entire variable domain, with the rest obtained from reference TRBV11-3 and TRBJ2-2, is as follows: EAGVVQSPRYKIIEKKQPVAFWCNPISGHNTLYWYLQNLGQGPELLIRYENEEAVDDSQLPKDRFSAERLKGVDSTLKIQPAELGDSAVYLCELGELFFGEGSRLTVL.

The V call is TRBV2, the J call TRBJ2-3; tentative D call: TRBD2 (7 bases). The CDR3 length is 12 residues. V was cut by 8 bases and J by 4 bases, with 10 bases left in between. Germline V gene sequence: CDR1 SNHLY, CDR2 FYNNEI. CDR3 sequence reads: CASEGGPDTQYF. DNA for the CDR3: TGTGCCAGCGAGGGGGGGCCAGATACGCAGTATTTT.

This clone has only a few counts. J is TRBJ1-2 and V is TRBV29-1; 7 bases are shared with TRBD1. The CDR3 extends over 13 amino acids. Germline lookup yields CDR1 SQVTM and CDR2 ANQGSEA. Trimming removed 3 bases from V and 7 bases from J; junction bases left unmatched: 8. CDR3 loop: CSVEGDRVGGYTF. The CDR3 coding sequence is TGCAGCGTTGAGGGTGACAGGGTTGGTGGCTACACCTTC.

This chain connects TRBV5-8 to TRBJ2-7; D gene ambiguous. This CDR3 has 12 amino acids. Trimming removed 0 bases from V and 3 bases from J, with 4 bases in between. Germline assignment: CDR1 SGHTS and CDR2 YDEGEE. CDR3 DNA: TGTGCCAGCAGCTTGGTTCGCTACGAGCAGTACTTC. Protein product: CASSLVRYEQYF.

The chain combines TRBV28 with TRBJ2-7, with TRBD2 matching 14 bases. Germline loops: CDR1 MDHEN, CDR2 SYDVKM. The CDR3 has 18 residues. Losses at the gene ends were 7 bases for V and 3 bases for J; bases not matched to a gene: 14. The CDR3 bases are TGTGCCAGCACCTATACCGGGACTAGCGGGAGCAACGGCTACGAGCAGTACTTC. The encoded protein is CASTYTGTSGSNGYEQYF.